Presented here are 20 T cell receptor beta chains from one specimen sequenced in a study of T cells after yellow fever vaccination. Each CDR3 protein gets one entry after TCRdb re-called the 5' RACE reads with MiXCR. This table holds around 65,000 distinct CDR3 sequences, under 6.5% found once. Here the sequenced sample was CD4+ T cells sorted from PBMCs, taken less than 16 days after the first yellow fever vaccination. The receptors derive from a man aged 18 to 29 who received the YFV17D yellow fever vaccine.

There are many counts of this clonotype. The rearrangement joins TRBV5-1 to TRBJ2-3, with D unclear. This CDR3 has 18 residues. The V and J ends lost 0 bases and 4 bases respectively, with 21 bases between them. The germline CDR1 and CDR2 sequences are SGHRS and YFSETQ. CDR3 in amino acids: CASSLAALPRAMPDTQYF. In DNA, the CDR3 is TGCGCCAGCAGCTTGGCCGCGCTTCCCCGGGCCATGCCAGATACGCAGTATTTT.

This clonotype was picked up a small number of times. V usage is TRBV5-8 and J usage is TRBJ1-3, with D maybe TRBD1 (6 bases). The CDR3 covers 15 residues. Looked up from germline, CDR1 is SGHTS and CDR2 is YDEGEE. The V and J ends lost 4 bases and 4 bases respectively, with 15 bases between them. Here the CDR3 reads CASSRWGASGNTIYF. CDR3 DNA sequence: TGTGCCAGCAGCAGGTGGGGGGCGTCCGGAAACACCATATATTTT. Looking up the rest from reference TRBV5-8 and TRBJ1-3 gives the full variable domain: EAGVTQSPTHLIKTRGQQATLRCSPISGHTSVYWYQQALGLGLQFLLWYDEGEERNRGNFPPRFSGRQFPNYSSELNVNALELEDSALYLCASSRWGASGNTIYFGEGSWLTVV.

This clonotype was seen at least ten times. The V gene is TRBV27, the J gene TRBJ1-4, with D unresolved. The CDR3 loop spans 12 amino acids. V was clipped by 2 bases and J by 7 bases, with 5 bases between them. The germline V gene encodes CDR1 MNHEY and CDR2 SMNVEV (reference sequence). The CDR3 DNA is TGTGCCAGCAGTTTACTCGGTGAAAAACTGTTTTTT. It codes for CASSLLGEKLFF.

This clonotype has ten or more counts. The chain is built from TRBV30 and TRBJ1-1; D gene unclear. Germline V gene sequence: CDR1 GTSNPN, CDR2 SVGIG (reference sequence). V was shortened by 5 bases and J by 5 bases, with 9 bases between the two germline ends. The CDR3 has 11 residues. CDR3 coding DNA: TGTGCCTGGGGGTCGGAGACTGAAGCTTTCTTT. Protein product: CAWGSETEAFF.

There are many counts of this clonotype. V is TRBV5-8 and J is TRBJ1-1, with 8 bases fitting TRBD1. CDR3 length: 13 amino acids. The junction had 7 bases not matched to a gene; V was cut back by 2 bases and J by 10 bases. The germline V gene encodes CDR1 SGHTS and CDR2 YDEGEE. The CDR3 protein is CASSFTGGLGAFF. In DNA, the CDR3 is TGTGCCAGCAGCTTTACAGGGGGATTAGGAGCTTTCTTT. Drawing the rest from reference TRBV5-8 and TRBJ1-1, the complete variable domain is EAGVTQSPTHLIKTRGQQATLRCSPISGHTSVYWYQQALGLGLQFLLWYDEGEERNRGNFPPRFSGRQFPNYSSELNVNALELEDSALYLCASSFTGGLGAFFGQGTRLTVV.

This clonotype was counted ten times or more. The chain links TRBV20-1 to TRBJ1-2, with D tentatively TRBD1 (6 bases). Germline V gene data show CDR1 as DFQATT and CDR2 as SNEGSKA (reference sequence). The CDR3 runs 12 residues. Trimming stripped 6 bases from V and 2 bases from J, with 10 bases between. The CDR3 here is CSAMGANYGYTF. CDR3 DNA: TGCAGTGCGATGGGGGCGAACTATGGCTACACCTTC.

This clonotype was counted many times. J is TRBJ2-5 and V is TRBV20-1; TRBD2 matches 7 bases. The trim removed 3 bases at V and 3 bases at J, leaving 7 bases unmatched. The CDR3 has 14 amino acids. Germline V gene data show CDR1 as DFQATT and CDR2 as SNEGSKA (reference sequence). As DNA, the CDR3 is TGCAGTGCTAGGGCTTCGGGGGGTGAAGAGACCCAGTACTTC. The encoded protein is CSARASGGEETQYF.

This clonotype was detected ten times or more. CDR3 protein: CASSGEGTDTQYF. In nucleotides, the CDR3 is TGCGCCAGCAGCGGGGAGGGAACAGATACGCAGTATTTT. This sequence joins TRBV5-1 and TRBJ2-3; 7 nucleotides match TRBD2. V was clipped by 4 bases and J by 3 bases; unmatched bases: 2. CDR3 length: 13 residues. Germline lookup yields CDR1 SGHRS and CDR2 YFSETQ.

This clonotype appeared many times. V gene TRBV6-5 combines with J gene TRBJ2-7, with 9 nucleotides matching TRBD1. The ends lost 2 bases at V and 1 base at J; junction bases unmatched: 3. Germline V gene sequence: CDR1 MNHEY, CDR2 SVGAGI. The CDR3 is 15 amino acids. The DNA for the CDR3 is TGTGCCAGCAGTTACGGGGGGACAGGGTCCTACGAGCAGTACTTC. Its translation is CASSYGGTGSYEQYF.

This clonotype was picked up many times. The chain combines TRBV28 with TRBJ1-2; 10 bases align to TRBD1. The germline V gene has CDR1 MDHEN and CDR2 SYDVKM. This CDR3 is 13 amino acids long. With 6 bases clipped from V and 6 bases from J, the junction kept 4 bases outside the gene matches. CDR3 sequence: CASRQTGGHGYTF. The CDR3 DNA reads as TGTGCCAGCAGGCAGACAGGGGGCCATGGCTACACCTTC.

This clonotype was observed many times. CDR3 sequence reads: CASSYSTGNSYEQYF. The CDR3 nucleotides read TGTGCCAGCAGTTACTCGACAGGGAACTCCTACGAGCAGTACTTC. The J gene is TRBJ2-7, the V gene TRBV6-5; 7 nucleotides align to TRBD1. After removal of 0 bases from V and 0 bases from J, the junction contained 2 bases not matched to a gene. CDR1 and CDR2 from the germline V gene are MNHEY and SVGAGI. There are 15 residues in the CDR3.

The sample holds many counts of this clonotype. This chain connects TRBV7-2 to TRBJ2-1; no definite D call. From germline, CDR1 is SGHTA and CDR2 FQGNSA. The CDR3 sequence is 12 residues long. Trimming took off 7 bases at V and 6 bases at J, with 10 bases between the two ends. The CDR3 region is CASNYGRNEQFF. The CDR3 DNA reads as TGTGCCAGCAACTACGGACGCAATGAGCAGTTCTTC.

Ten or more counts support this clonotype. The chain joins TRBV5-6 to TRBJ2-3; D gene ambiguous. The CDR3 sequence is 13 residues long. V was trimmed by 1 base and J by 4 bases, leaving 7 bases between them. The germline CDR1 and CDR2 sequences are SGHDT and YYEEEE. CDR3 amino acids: CASSLYRSDTQYF. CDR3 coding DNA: TGTGCCAGCAGCTTGTATCGCTCAGATACGCAGTATTTT.

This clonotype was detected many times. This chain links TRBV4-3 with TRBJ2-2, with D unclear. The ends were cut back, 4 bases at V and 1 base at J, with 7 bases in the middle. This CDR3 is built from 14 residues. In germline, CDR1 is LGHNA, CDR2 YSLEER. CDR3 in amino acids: CASSLSRNTGELFF. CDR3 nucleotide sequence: TGCGCCAGCAGCCTCAGCAGGAACACCGGGGAGCTGTTTTTT.

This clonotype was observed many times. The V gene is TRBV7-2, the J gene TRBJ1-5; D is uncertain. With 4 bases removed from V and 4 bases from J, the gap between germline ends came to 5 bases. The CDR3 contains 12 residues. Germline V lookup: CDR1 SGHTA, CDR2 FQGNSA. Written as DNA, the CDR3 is TGTGCCAGCAGCTCACGAAATCAGCCCCAGCATTTT. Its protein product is CASSSRNQPQHF.

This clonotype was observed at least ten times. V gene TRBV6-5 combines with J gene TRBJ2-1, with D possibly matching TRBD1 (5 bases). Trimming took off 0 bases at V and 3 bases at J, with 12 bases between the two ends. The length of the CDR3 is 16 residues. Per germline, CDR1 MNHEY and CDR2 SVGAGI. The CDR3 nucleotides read TGTGCCAGCAGTTACTCGCAGGGTGTACGCTACAATGAGCAGTTCTTC. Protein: CASSYSQGVRYNEQFF.

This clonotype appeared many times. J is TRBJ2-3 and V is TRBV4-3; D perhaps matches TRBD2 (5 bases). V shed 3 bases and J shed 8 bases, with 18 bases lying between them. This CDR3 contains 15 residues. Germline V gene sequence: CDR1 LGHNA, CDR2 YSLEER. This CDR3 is CASSQSGGFYGTQYF. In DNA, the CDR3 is TGCGCCAGCAGCCAGTCAGGCGGGTTCTACGGTACGCAGTATTTT.

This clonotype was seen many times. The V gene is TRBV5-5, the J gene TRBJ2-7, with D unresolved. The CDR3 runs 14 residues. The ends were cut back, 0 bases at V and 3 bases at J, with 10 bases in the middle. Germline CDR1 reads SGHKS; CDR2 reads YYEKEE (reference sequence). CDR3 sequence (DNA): TGTGCCAGCAGCTTGGACCCCTCTATCTACGAGCAGTACTTC. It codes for CASSLDPSIYEQYF.

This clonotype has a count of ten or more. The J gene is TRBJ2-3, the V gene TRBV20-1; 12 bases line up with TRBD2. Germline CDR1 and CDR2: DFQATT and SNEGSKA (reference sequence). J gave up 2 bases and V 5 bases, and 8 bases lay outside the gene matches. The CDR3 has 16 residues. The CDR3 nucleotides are TGCAGTGCTCCCCGGAGACTAGCGGGGGTCACAGATACGCAGTATTTT. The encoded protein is CSAPRRLAGVTDTQYF.

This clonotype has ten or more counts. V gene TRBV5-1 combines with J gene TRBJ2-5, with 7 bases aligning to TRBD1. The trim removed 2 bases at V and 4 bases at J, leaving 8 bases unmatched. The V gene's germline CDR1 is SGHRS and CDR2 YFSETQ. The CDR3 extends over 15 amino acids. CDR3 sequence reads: CASSFGANRGETQYF. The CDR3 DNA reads TGCGCCAGCAGCTTTGGGGCCAACAGGGGAGAGACCCAGTACTTC.